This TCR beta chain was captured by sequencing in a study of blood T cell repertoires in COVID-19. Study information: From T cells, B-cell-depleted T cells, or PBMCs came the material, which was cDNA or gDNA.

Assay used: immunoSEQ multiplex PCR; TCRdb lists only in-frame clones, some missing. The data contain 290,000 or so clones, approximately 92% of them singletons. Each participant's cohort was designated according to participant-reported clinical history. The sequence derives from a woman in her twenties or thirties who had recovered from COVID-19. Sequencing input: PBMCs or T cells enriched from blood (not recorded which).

In DNA, the CDR3 is TGTGCCAGCAGCTCCTCTTCGGGTGAGCAGTTCTTC. Protein sequence: CASSSSSGEQFF. J is TRBJ2-1 and V is TRBV7-3; D uncertain. From germline, CDR1 is SGHTA and CDR2 FQGTGA. The CDR3 contains 12 residues. Trimming took off 4 bases at V and 9 bases at J, with 10 bases between the two ends.